The 25 T cell receptor beta chains listed next were all sequenced from one sample in a study of T-cell reconstitution after alpha-beta-depleted transplantation in children. Researchers prepared the TCRbeta library using unique molecular identifiers, the study reports. TCRdb itself ran the PCR reads through MiXCR, one entry per CDR3 protein. This table holds some 220,000 distinct CDR3 sequences, approximately 9.5% found once. Sequencing used PBMCs from the stem cell graft donor, obtained from the stem cell graft. These receptors were taken from a human donor who donated a stem cell graft to a child with acute lymphoblastic leukemia.

There are a few counts of this clonotype. The rearrangement joins TRBV6-4 to TRBJ1-1, with D unclear. Trimming stripped 3 bases from V and 5 bases from J, with 10 bases between. Germline CDR1 reads MRHNA; CDR2 reads SNTAGT. There are 13 residues in the CDR3. The CDR3, as DNA: TGTGCCAGCAGTGAAGGGCAGAGAACTGAAGCTTTCTTT. Protein sequence: CASSEGQRTEAFF.

This clonotype was seen at least ten times. The chain carries TRBV5-1 and TRBJ2-2; D gene unclear. The CDR3 has 14 residues. V was trimmed by 8 bases and J by 6 bases, leaving 17 bases between them. Germline CDR1 and CDR2: SGHRS and YFSETQ. The CDR3 nucleotides read TGCGCCAGTAACAGTGGAGAGAGGTCCGGGGAGCTGTTTTTT. Translated, it gives CASNSGERSGELFF.

The V call is TRBV6-2 or TRBV6-3, the J call TRBJ2-4; tentatively, D is TRBD1 (5 bases). Germline CDR1 is MNHEY and CDR2 is SVGEGT. The CDR3 has 18 amino acids. The ends were cut back, 3 bases at V and 4 bases at J, with 22 bases in the middle. The CDR3 sequence is CASSYEALGIQGKNIQYF. CDR3 nucleotides: TGTGCCAGCAGTTATGAGGCGTTGGGAATTCAGGGAAAAAACATTCAGTACTTC.

This clonotype was seen only a few times. The chain carries TRBV12-3 or TRBV12-4 and TRBJ1-5; no clear D. Trimming pared 1 base from V and 5 bases from J, leaving 9 bases between. The CDR3 consists of 14 residues. This chain's CDR3 is CASSLGLFDQPQHF. CDR3 coding DNA: TGTGCCAGCAGTTTAGGACTATTTGATCAGCCCCAGCATTTT.

The sample holds many counts of this clonotype. The chain employs TRBV7-9 and TRBJ2-3, with unresolved D. The CDR3 is 13 residues long. Germline CDR1 reads SEHNR; CDR2 reads FQNEAQ (reference sequence). The V gene lost 0 bases and the J gene lost 8 bases, with 9 bases spanning the gap. Written as DNA, the CDR3 is TGTGCCAGCAGCTTAGCGCTTCTCGGTACGCAGTATTTT. This sequence encodes CASSLALLGTQYF.

The J gene is TRBJ2-7, the V gene TRBV9; a possible D gene is TRBD2 (5 bases). CDR1 and CDR2 from the germline V gene are SGDLS and YYNGEE. V lost 2 bases and J lost 7, with 19 bases in between. The CDR3 covers 15 residues. CDR3 protein: CASSVRTDPSGEQYF. CDR3 in DNA: TGTGCCAGCAGCGTCCGGACTGATCCTTCGGGGGAGCAGTACTTC.

CDR3 loop: CASWTSGGTYEQYF. In DNA, the CDR3 is TGTGCCAGTTGGACTAGCGGGGGGACCTACGAGCAGTACTTC. The rearrangement links TRBV27 to TRBJ2-7; 14 nucleotides align to TRBD2. With V trimmed by 9 bases and J by 2 bases, 3 bases remained unmatched. This CDR3 contains 14 residues. Per the germline V gene, CDR1 is MNHEY and CDR2 is SMNVEV (reference sequence).

There are many counts of this clonotype. This sequence joins TRBV7-7 and TRBJ2-2; 8 bases match TRBD1. The CDR3 is 14 amino acids. The V gene's germline CDR1 is SSHAT and CDR2 FNYEAQ (reference sequence). V lost 3 bases, J lost 8 bases, and 5 bases stayed unmatched. The CDR3 reads CASSLTGVVGELFF. The CDR3 nucleotides read TGTGCCAGCAGCTTGACAGGGGTCGTAGGGGAGCTGTTTTTT.

This clonotype was recorded many times. The chain joins TRBV5-1 to TRBJ2-1, with TRBD2 identical over 12 bases. Germline V gene sequence: CDR1 SGHRS, CDR2 YFSETQ. Trimming cost V 5 bases and J 4 bases; bases outside gene matches: 10. CDR3 size: 17 residues. CDR3 in DNA: TGCGCCAGCAGTTCTGGACTAGCGGGGAGGCTATACAATGAGCAGTTCTTC. Its protein product is CASSSGLAGRLYNEQFF. The full variable domain, completed using reference TRBV5-1 and TRBJ2-1, is KAGVTQTPRYLIKTRGQQVTLSCSPISGHRSVSWYQQTPGQGLQFLFEYFSETQRNKGNFPGRFSGRQFSNSRSEMNVSTLELGDSALYLCASSSGLAGRLYNEQFFGPGTRLTVL.

This rearrangement joins TRBV11-1 to TRBJ2-1; D might be TRBD1 (5 bases). The CDR3 contains 18 residues. V lost 3 bases to trimming and J lost 0 bases, with 18 bases between them. Germline V gene data show CDR1 as SGHAT and CDR2 as FQDESV (reference sequence). The CDR3 loop reads CASSLSGAPASSYNEQFF. CDR3 DNA sequence: TGTGCCAGCAGCTTGAGTGGGGCTCCAGCGAGCTCCTACAATGAGCAGTTCTTC. Full variable domain (rest looked up from reference TRBV11-1 and TRBJ2-1): EAEVAQSPRYKITEKSQAVAFWCDPISGHATLYWYRQILGQGPELLVQFQDESVVDDSQLPKDRFSAERLKGVDSTLKIQPAELGDSAMYLCASSLSGAPASSYNEQFFGPGTRLTVL.

This clonotype was seen ten or more times. The chain couples TRBV7-9 to TRBJ2-2; D is ambiguous. This CDR3 region has 14 residues. Trimming pared 4 bases from V and 0 bases from J, leaving 6 bases between. The germline CDR1 and CDR2 sequences are SEHNR and FQNEAQ (reference sequence). CDR3 sequence reads: CASSSTANTGELFF. CDR3 nucleotide sequence: TGTGCCAGCAGCTCGACGGCGAACACCGGGGAGCTGTTTTTT.

V gene TRBV9 combines with J gene TRBJ2-7; D possibly corresponds to TRBD1 (6 bases). Germline V gives CDR1 SGDLS, CDR2 YYNGEE. The CDR3 consists of 15 residues. V was cut by 4 bases and J by 2 bases, with 16 bases left in between. The CDR3: CASSPTGTPTYEQYF. CDR3 in DNA: TGTGCCAGCAGCCCTACAGGGACCCCAACCTACGAGCAGTACTTC.

This clonotype appeared many times. The CDR3 is CASSISSGSLTHYEQYF. CDR3 nucleotide sequence: TGTGCCAGCAGCATATCCTCAGGGTCACTCACCCACTACGAGCAGTACTTC. The rearrangement joins TRBV7-2 to TRBJ2-7; D might be TRBD1 (5 bases). The V and J ends lost 5 bases and 3 bases respectively, with 23 bases between them. Germline CDR1 and CDR2: SGHTA and FQGNSA. This CDR3 spans 17 amino acids.

The chain carries TRBV7-9 and TRBJ1-5; D possibly corresponds to TRBD1 (5 bases). Trimming stripped 0 bases from V and 9 bases from J, with 12 bases between. The CDR3 contains 14 residues. Germline CDR1 is SEHNR and CDR2 is FQNEAQ (reference sequence). CDR3: CASSLAGGAVPQHF. CDR3 bases: TGTGCCAGCAGCTTAGCTGGCGGGGCGGTGCCCCAGCATTTT.

V usage is TRBV11-2 and J usage is TRBJ1-3, with D perhaps matching TRBD1 (6 bases). V was pared by 5 bases and J by 5 bases, with 10 bases between. There are 13 residues in the CDR3. Germline values: CDR1 SGHAT, CDR2 FQNNGV. For the CDR3, the DNA is TGTGCCAGCAGCCTCGACAGGAGAAACACCATATATTTT. Residues: CASSLDRRNTIYF.

This clonotype was seen many times. The gene calls are TRBV29-1 and TRBJ2-3; D remains ambiguous. With 7 bases removed from V and 0 bases from J, the gap between germline ends came to 8 bases. From germline, CDR1 is SQVTM and CDR2 ANQGSEA. The CDR3 sequence is 12 residues long. The CDR3 coding sequence is TGCAGCGCCGACCTTAGCACAGATACGCAGTATTTT. This sequence encodes CSADLSTDTQYF.

This sequence joins TRBV10-3 and TRBJ2-2; TRBD1 matches 8 bases. V trimming: 8 bases; J trimming: 3 bases; junction bases outside the gene matches: 5. CDR3 size: 14 residues. Germline V gene sequence: CDR1 ENHRY, CDR2 SYGVKD. CDR3 DNA sequence: TGTGCCATCCAGGGGACAGGTGACACCGGGGAGCTGTTTTTT. Amino acids: CAIQGTGDTGELFF.

This clonotype has only a few counts. The chain employs TRBV7-2 and TRBJ1-1; unclear D gene. The germline gives CDR1 SGHTA, CDR2 FQGNSA. The CDR3 spans 14 residues. Deletions cut 1 base from V and 0 bases from J, with 6 bases between. The CDR3 spells CASSLVLMNTEAFF. The CDR3 DNA sequence: TGTGCCAGCAGCTTAGTTCTCATGAACACTGAAGCTTTCTTT.

This clonotype has ten or more counts. The CDR3 is CASSQDAQRDTGELFF. CDR3 DNA sequence: TGTGCCAGCAGCCAAGATGCCCAGCGGGATACCGGGGAGCTGTTTTTT. This chain joins TRBV4-2 and TRBJ2-2, with 7 bases lining up with TRBD2. CDR1 and CDR2 from the germline V gene are LGHNA and YNFKEQ. This CDR3 is 16 amino acids long. Trimming removed 0 bases from V and 5 bases from J; junction bases left unmatched: 6.

This clonotype was counted many times. The chain employs TRBV5-1 and TRBJ2-1, with D hard to call. The germline V gene encodes CDR1 SGHRS and CDR2 YFSETQ. The CDR3 is 15 residues long. The V end lost 4 bases, the J end lost 1 base, and 12 bases lay between the germline ends. The CDR3 here is CASSPSSGSYNEQFF. The CDR3, as DNA: TGCGCCAGCAGCCCCTCCTCAGGTTCCTACAATGAGCAGTTCTTC.

This clonotype occurred a few times. The chain uses TRBV7-2 and TRBJ1-3; D call uncertain. This CDR3 region has 12 residues. Trimming stripped 7 bases from V and 0 bases from J, with 4 bases between. Germline V gene sequence: CDR1 SGHTA, CDR2 FQGNSA. CDR3 coding DNA: TGTGCCAGCACCCTCTCTGGAAACACCATATATTTT. Translated: CASTLSGNTIYF.

This clonotype was picked up many times. CDR3 region: CSVEEGTGGNQPQHF. In DNA form, the CDR3 reads TGCAGCGTTGAAGAGGGGACAGGGGGCAATCAGCCCCAGCATTTT. This sequence joins TRBV29-1 and TRBJ1-5; 10 bases align to TRBD1. CDR3 length: 15 residues. J was trimmed by 2 bases and V by 0 bases; bases with no gene match: 1. The V gene's germline CDR1 is SQVTM and CDR2 ANQGSEA.

This clonotype was found many times. A junction end diverges from the germline sequence, so it may reflect a read error. This rearrangement joins TRBV12-3 or TRBV12-4 to TRBJ2-2, with D perhaps matching TRBD1 (5 bases). The CDR3 loop spans 15 amino acids. CDR3 sequence: CASSLGDRNTGELFF. The CDR3 coding sequence is TGTGCCAGCAGCTTAGGGGATAGGAACACCGGGGAGCTGTTTTTT.

This clonotype was counted ten times or more. The V call is TRBV29-1, the J call TRBJ1-5, with D possibly TRBD1 on 5 matching bases. CDR1 and CDR2 from the germline V gene are SQVTM and ANQGSEA. V shed 7 bases and J shed 1 base, with 17 bases lying between them. The CDR3 sequence is 15 residues long. The CDR3 DNA reads as TGCAGCGCCGAGCGGCAGGGAGGAAGCAATCAGCCCCAGCATTTT. The encoded protein is CSAERQGGSNQPQHF.

The chain combines TRBV16 with TRBJ1-2; 9 nucleotides align to TRBD1. There are 14 residues in the CDR3. V shed 4 bases and J 8 bases; nucleotides not matched to a gene: 8. Germline-derived CDR1 and CDR2 are KGHSY and FQNENV. CDR3 sequence: CASSPPGTGRGYTF. As DNA, the CDR3 is TGTGCCAGCAGCCCCCCCGGGACAGGGAGAGGCTACACCTTC.